The 8 T cell receptor beta chains in this list originate from one sample, sequenced in a study of circulating and synovial CD4+ cells in juvenile arthritis. Only in-frame clones appear in the TCRdb table, and some are missing; sequencing was by immunoSEQ multiplex PCR. The table has fewer than 40,000 clones, 93% seen once. Material: CD4+ T cells from blood. The receptors derive from a human donor with juvenile idiopathic arthritis.

The chain is built from TRBV18 and TRBJ2-7; TRBD1 matches 8 bases. V was clipped by 4 bases and J by 1 base; unmatched bases: 3. Germline V CDR1 and CDR2: KGHSH, LQKENI. The CDR3 consists of 14 residues. CDR3 residues: CASSRDRGSYEQYF. The CDR3 DNA is TGTGCCAGCTCACGCGACAGGGGATCCTACGAGCAGTACTTC.

The J gene is TRBJ2-7, the V gene TRBV6-1; D perhaps matches TRBD2 (5 bases). The CDR3 is 14 residues long. Germline assignment: CDR1 MNHNS and CDR2 SASEGT. The V and J ends lost 6 bases and 5 bases respectively, with 17 bases between them. The CDR3 DNA reads TGTGCCAGCAGCCCCCGGGATCCCAGAAACGAGCAGTACTTC. Its protein product is CASSPRDPRNEQYF.

This chain joins TRBV5-1 and TRBJ2-3; 9 bases align to TRBD1. The junction had 5 bases not matched to a gene; V was cut back by 3 bases and J by 0 bases. This CDR3 region has 16 residues. The germline CDR1 and CDR2 sequences are SGHRS and YFSETQ. CDR3 coding DNA: TGCGCCAGCAGCTGGGGGACAGGGAGTAGCACAGATACGCAGTATTTT. Protein sequence: CASSWGTGSSTDTQYF.

The V gene is TRBV11-2, the J gene TRBJ2-7; possible D gene TRBD1, 5 bases. Deletions cut 1 base from V and 0 bases from J, with 16 bases between. This CDR3 contains 17 residues. The germline gives CDR1 SGHAT, CDR2 FQNNGV. CDR3 residues: CASSLARTPRSSYEQYF. The CDR3 DNA follows: TGTGCCAGCAGCTTAGCCCGGACACCTAGGAGCTCCTACGAGCAGTACTTC.

This rearrangement joins TRBV28 to TRBJ1-3; D is unresolved. Trimming left V 1 base short and J 7 bases short, with 8 bases between. The germline CDR1 and CDR2 sequences are MDHEN and SYDVKM. This CDR3 region has 13 residues. The CDR3 sequence is CASSLLQKNTIYF. CDR3 DNA sequence: TGTGCCAGCAGTTTATTACAGAAGAACACCATATATTTT.

This chain connects TRBV5-1 to TRBJ2-3, with D possibly being TRBD2 (6 bases). With 2 bases removed from V and 1 base from J, the gap between germline ends came to 11 bases. From germline, CDR1 is SGHRS and CDR2 YFSETQ. CDR3 length: 15 amino acids. The CDR3 DNA follows: TGCGCCAGCAGCTTAGGGGCTAGCGGCACAGATACGCAGTATTTT. Its translation is CASSLGASGTDTQYF.

The chain couples TRBV7-2 to TRBJ2-3, with TRBD2 matching 9 bases. The CDR3 has 15 residues. V lost 1 base and J lost 5; bases outside the gene matches: 4. Germline CDR1 and CDR2: SGHTA and FQGNSA. The CDR3 nucleotides read TGTGCCAGCAGCTTAGGGCGGGAGGGCCGAGATACGCAGTATTTT. Translated, it gives CASSLGREGRDTQYF.

The chain combines TRBV25-1 with TRBJ1-1; tentative D call: TRBD1 (5 bases). Germline V gene lookup returns CDR1 MGHDK and CDR2 SYGVNS. The CDR3 runs 13 residues. Trimming left V 6 bases short and J 2 bases short, with 10 bases between. The CDR3 protein is CASSFTGNTEAFF. In DNA, the CDR3 is TGTGCCAGCAGCTTCACAGGTAACACTGAAGCTTTCTTT.